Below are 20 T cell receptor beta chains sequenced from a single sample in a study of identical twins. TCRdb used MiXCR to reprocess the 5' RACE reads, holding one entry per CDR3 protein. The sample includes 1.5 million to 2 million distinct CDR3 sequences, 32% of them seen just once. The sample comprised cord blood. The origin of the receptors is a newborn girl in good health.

CDR3 region: CASSGQPNQPQHF. CDR3 nucleotide sequence: TGTGCCAGCAGCGGACAGCCCAATCAGCCCCAGCATTTT. The gene calls are TRBV9 and TRBJ1-5, with D perhaps TRBD1 (5 bases). Germline V gene lookup returns CDR1 SGDLS and CDR2 YYNGEE. V was cut by 3 bases and J by 3 bases, with 7 bases left in between. This CDR3 is 13 amino acids long.

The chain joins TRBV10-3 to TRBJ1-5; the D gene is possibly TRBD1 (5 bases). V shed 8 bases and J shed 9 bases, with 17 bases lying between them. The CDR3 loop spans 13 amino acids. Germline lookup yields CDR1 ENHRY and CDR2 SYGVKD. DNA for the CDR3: TGTGCCATCTCTGCTGACGGCACAGGGCCCCAGCATTTT. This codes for CAISADGTGPQHF.

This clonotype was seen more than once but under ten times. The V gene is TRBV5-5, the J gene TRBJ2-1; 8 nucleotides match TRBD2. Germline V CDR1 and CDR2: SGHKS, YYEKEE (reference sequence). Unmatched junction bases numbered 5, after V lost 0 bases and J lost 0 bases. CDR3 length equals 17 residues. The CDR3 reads CASSLGTSCASYNEQFF. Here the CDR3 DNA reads TGTGCCAGCAGCTTGGGGACTAGCTGTGCCTCCTACAATGAGCAGTTCTTC.

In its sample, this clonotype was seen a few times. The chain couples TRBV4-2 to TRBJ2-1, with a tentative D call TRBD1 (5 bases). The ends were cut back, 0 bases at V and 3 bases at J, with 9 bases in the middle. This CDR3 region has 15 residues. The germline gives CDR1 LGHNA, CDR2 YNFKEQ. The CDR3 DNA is TGTGCCAGCAGCCAAGAGATAGGGGACTACAATGAGCAGTTCTTC. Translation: CASSQEIGDYNEQFF.

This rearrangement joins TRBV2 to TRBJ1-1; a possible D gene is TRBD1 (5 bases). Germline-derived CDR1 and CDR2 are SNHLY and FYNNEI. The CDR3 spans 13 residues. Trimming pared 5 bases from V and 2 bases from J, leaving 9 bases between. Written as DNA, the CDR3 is TGTGCCAGCAGTTTTGACAGCAACACTGAAGCTTTCTTT. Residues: CASSFDSNTEAFF.

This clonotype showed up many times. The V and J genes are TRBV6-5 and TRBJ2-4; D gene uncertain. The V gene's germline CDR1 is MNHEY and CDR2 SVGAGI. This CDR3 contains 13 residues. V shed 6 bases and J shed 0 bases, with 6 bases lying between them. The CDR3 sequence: CASRTTAKNIQYF. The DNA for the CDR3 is TGTGCCAGCAGAACGACAGCCAAAAACATTCAGTACTTC.

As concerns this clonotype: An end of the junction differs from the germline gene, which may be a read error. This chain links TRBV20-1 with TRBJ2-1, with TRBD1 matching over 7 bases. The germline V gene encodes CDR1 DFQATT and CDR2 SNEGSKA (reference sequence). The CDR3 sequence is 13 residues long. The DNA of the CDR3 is TGCGGTGCTAGACAGGGCTCCTACAATGAGCAGTTCTTC. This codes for CGARQGSYNEQFF.

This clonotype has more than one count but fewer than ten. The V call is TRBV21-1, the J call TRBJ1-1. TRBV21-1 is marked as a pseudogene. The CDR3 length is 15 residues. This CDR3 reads CASSSAGGLNTEAFF. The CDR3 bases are TGTGCCAGCAGCTCAGCGGGCGGATTGAACACTGAAGCTTTCTTT.

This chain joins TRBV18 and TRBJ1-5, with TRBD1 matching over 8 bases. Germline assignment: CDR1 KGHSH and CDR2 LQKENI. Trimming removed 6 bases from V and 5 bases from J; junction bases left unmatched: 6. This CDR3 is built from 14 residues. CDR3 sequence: CASSQAGGDQPQHF. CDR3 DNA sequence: TGTGCCAGCTCGCAAGCAGGGGGCGATCAGCCCCAGCATTTT.

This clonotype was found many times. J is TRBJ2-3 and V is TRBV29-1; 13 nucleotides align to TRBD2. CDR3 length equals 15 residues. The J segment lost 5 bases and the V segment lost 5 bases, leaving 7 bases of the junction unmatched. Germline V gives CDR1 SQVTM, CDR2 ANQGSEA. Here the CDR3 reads CSVYGTSGERDTQYF. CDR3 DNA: TGCAGCGTTTACGGGACTAGCGGGGAGAGAGATACGCAGTATTTT.

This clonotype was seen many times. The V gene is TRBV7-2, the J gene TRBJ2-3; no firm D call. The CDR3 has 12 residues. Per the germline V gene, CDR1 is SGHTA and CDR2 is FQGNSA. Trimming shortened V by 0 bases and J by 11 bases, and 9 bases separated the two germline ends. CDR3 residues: CASSLAPTGQYF. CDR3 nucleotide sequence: TGTGCCAGCAGCTTAGCCCCCACGGGGCAGTATTTT. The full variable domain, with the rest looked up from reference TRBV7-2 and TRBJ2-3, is GAGVSQSPSNKVTEKGKDVELRCDPISGHTALYWYRQSLGQGLEFLIYFQGNSAPDKSGLPSDRFSAERTGGSVSTLTIQRTQQEDSAVYLCASSLAPTGQYFGPGTRLTVL.

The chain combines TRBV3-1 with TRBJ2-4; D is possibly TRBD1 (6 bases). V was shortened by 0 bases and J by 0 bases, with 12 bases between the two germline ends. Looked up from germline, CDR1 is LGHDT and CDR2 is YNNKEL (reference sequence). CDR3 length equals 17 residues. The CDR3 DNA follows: TGTGCCAGCAGCCAAGAGGCCGGGACACTAGCCAAAAACATTCAGTACTTC. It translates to CASSQEAGTLAKNIQYF.

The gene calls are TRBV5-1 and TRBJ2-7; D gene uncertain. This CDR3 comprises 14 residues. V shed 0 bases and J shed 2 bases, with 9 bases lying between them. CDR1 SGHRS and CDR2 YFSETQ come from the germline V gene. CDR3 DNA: TGCGCCAGCAGCTTGGACTGGCTGACCTACGAGCAGTACTTC. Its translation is CASSLDWLTYEQYF.

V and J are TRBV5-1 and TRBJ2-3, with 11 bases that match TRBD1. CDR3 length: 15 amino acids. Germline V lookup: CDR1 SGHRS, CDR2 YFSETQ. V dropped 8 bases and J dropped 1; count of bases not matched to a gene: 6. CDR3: CASQPDRGRTDTQYF. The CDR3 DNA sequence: TGCGCCAGTCAGCCGGACAGGGGGCGCACAGATACGCAGTATTTT. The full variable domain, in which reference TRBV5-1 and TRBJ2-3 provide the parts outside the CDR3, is KAGVTQTPRYLIKTRGQQVTLSCSPISGHRSVSWYQQTPGQGLQFLFEYFSETQRNKGNFPGRFSGRQFSNSRSEMNVSTLELGDSALYLCASQPDRGRTDTQYFGPGTRLTVL.

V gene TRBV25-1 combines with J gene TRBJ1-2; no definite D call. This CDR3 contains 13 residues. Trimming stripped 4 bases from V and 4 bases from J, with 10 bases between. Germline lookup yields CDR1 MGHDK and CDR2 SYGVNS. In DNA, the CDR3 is TGTGCCAGCAGTGCCCCTGGGATCTATGGCTACACCTTC. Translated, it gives CASSAPGIYGYTF.

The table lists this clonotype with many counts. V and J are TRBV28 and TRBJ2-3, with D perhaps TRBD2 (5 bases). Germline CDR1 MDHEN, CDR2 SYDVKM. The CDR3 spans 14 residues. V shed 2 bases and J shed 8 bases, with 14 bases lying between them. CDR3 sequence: CASSLRKRGGTQYF. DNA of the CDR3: TGTGCCAGCAGTTTAAGGAAGCGAGGAGGTACGCAGTATTTT.

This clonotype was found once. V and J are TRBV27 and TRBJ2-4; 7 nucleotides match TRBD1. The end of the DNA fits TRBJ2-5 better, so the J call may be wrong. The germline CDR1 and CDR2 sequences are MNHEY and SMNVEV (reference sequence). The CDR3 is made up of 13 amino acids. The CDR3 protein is CASRRQGMETQYF. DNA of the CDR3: TGTGCCAGCAGACGACAGGGAATGGAGACCCAGTACTTC.

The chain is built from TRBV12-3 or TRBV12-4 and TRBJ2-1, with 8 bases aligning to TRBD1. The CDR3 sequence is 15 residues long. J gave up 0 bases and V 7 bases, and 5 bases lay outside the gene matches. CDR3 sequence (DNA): TGTGCCAGCACCCGGACAGGGACCTCCTACAATGAGCAGTTCTTC. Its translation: CASTRTGTSYNEQFF.

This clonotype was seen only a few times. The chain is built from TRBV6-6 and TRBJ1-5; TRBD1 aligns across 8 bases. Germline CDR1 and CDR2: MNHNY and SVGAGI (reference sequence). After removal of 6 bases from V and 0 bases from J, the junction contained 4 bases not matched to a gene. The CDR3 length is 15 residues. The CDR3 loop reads CASRDRGDSNQPQHF. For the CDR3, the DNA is TGTGCCAGCAGAGACAGGGGAGATAGCAATCAGCCCCAGCATTTT.

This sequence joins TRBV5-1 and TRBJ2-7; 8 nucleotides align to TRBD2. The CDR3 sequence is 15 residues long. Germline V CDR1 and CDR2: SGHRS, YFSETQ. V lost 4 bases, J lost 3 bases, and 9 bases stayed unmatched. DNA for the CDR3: TGCGCCAGCAGCCCACACACTAGCGGACTCTACGAGCAGTACTTC. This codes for CASSPHTSGLYEQYF.